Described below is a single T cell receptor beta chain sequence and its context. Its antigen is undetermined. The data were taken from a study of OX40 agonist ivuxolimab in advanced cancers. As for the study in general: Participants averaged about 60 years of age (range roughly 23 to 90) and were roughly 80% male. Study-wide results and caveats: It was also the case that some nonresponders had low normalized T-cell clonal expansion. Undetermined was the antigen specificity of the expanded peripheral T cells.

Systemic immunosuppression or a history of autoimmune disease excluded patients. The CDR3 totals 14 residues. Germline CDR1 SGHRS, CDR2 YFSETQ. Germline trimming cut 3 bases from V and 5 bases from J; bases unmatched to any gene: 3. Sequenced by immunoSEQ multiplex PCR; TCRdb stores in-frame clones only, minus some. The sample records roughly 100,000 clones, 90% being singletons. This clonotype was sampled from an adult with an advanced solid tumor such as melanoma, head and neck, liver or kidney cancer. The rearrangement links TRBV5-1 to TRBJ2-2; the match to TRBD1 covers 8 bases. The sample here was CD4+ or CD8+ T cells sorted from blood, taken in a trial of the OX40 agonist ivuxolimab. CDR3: CASSSGQETGELFF. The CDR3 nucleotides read TGCGCCAGCAGCTCGGGACAGGAGACCGGGGAGCTGTTTTTT.